A single sample gave rise to the 4 T cell receptor beta chains below, sequenced in a study of Graves' ophthalmopathy and Graves' hyperthyroidism listed by TCRdb under 2018. The data were produced on an Illumina HiSeq 2000. For repertoire sequencing, TCR beta CDR3 regions were amplified from RNA transcripts. A first-round RT-PCR used HTBI primers with the Qiagen OneStep RT-PCR kit, followed by a second-round multiplex PCR, size selection and purification. Through fastp at Q25 and MiXCR, TCRdb rebuilt clones from the public reads, retaining in-frame beta chains. When rows share a CDR3 protein, they turn into one entry using the most common DNA and genes. Counted in this sample were 900,000 to 1,200,000 distinct CDR3 sequences; around a third of them appeared once. Of the sample, approximately 12% is held by the ten largest clones. Sequenced input: peripheral blood or thyroid tissue (not recorded which). The receptors were gathered from an adult man with Graves' hyperthyroidism.

The chain links TRBV6-5 to TRBJ1-2, with D possibly TRBD1 on 5 matching bases. V lost 4 bases, J lost 2 bases, and 11 bases lay in between. The length of the CDR3 is 14 residues. Germline CDR1 is MNHEY and CDR2 is SVGAGI. The DNA of the CDR3 is TGTGCCAGCAGTTTATGGGGGGGGAACTATGGCTACACCTTC. It codes for CASSLWGGNYGYTF.

The chain combines TRBV15 with TRBJ1-2, with D perhaps TRBD1 (5 bases). Between the trimmed V and J ends, which lost 1 base and 8 bases, there was a span of 8 bases. The germline CDR1 and CDR2 sequences are LNHNV and YYDKDF (reference sequence). This CDR3 has 12 residues. The CDR3 loop is CATSRGGGGYTF. Here the CDR3 DNA reads TGTGCCACCAGCAGAGGGGGGGGGGGCTACACCTTC.

The J gene is TRBJ2-7, the V gene TRBV20-1, with TRBD1 matching over 12 bases. Germline V gene data show CDR1 as DFQATT and CDR2 as SNEGSKA (reference sequence). V was pared by 4 bases and J by 3 bases, with 13 bases of the junction left unmatched. This CDR3 comprises 17 residues. The chain's CDR3 is CSANPGQGASSGYEQYF. DNA for the CDR3: TGCAGTGCTAATCCGGGACAGGGGGCTTCATCCGGCTACGAGCAGTACTTC.

The rearrangement joins TRBV28 to TRBJ1-2, with unresolved D. Per the germline V gene, CDR1 is MDHEN and CDR2 is SYDVKM. The ends were cut back, 6 bases at V and 2 bases at J, with 10 bases in the middle. The CDR3 length is 13 residues. The CDR3 is CASSNDGNYGYTF. DNA of the CDR3: TGTGCCAGCAGCAACGACGGAAACTATGGCTACACCTTC.